Shown below are 6 T cell receptor beta chains from a single sample sequenced in a study of T cells in localized non-small cell lung cancer. The method was immunoSEQ multiplex PCR; TCRdb's version includes in-frame clones alone and lacks a portion of them. This table holds roughly 26,000 clones, 75% to 90% found once. The specimen was peripheral blood, collected before any cancer treatment. The source is a female donor older than 55 with stage II squamous cell lung carcinoma.

The chain has TRBV5-4 and TRBJ2-2, with D possibly called TRBD1 or TRBD2 (5 bases each). Germline-derived CDR1 and CDR2 are SGHNT and YYREEE (reference sequence). The CDR3 spans 17 residues. The V gene lost 2 bases and the J gene lost 5 bases, with 19 bases spanning the gap. This CDR3 reads CASSLSFIGEGTGELFF. The DNA of the CDR3 is TGTGCCAGCAGCTTATCATTTATAGGAGAGGGGACCGGGGAGCTGTTTTTT.

The chain recombines TRBV6-6 with TRBJ1-1; D may be TRBD1 (5 bases). This CDR3 comprises 15 residues. CDR1 MNHNY and CDR2 SVGAGI come from the germline V gene (reference sequence). V was shortened by 4 bases and J by 5 bases, with 17 bases between the two germline ends. The CDR3 nucleotides read TGTGCCAGCAGTTCGGGATTTTTGGGGGTGACTGAAGCTTTCTTT. The encoded protein is CASSSGFLGVTEAFF.

The J gene is TRBJ1-1, the V gene TRBV7-9, with D unclear. Germline V lookup: CDR1 SEHNR, CDR2 FQNEAQ (reference sequence). The CDR3 is 13 residues long. The germline V and J ends were trimmed by 3 bases and 5 bases, with 10 bases remaining between them. CDR3 loop: CASSLTADTEAFF. The CDR3 DNA reads TGTGCCAGCAGCTTGACGGCCGATACTGAAGCTTTCTTT.

The V call is TRBV7-8, the J call TRBJ1-5, with a possible D match to TRBD1 (6 bases). Between the trimmed V and J ends, which lost 5 bases and 4 bases, there was a span of 9 bases. The CDR3 has 13 residues. From germline, CDR1 is SGHVS and CDR2 FQNEAQ. The CDR3 is CASSPGANQPQHF. The CDR3 DNA reads as TGTGCCAGCAGCCCAGGGGCGAATCAGCCCCAGCATTTT. The variable domain in full, with the rest retrieved from reference TRBV7-8 and TRBJ1-5, is GAGVSQSPRYKVAKRGQDVALRCDPISGHVSLFWYQQALGQGPEFLTYFQNEAQLDKSGLPSDRFFAERPEGSVSTLKIQRTQQEDSAVYLCASSPGANQPQHFGDGTRLSIL.

V and J are TRBV7-8 and TRBJ1-1; no reliable D call. The CDR3 runs to 14 residues. V was clipped by 2 bases and J by 1 base, with 8 bases between them. Germline CDR1 reads SGHVS; CDR2 reads FQNEAQ. Written as DNA, the CDR3 is TGTGCCAGCAGCTTAATCAGCCGGAACACTGAAGCTTTCTTT. It is translated as CASSLISRNTEAFF.

This sequence joins TRBV19 and TRBJ1-1; D gene ambiguous. This CDR3 is built from 15 residues. Germline CDR1 reads LNHDA; CDR2 reads SQIVND (reference sequence). V was cut by 5 bases and J by 4 bases, with 17 bases left in between. In nucleotides, the CDR3 is TGTGCCAGTAGTCGTACCGGGGTATCAGGCACTGAAGCTTTCTTT. This encodes CASSRTGVSGTEAFF.